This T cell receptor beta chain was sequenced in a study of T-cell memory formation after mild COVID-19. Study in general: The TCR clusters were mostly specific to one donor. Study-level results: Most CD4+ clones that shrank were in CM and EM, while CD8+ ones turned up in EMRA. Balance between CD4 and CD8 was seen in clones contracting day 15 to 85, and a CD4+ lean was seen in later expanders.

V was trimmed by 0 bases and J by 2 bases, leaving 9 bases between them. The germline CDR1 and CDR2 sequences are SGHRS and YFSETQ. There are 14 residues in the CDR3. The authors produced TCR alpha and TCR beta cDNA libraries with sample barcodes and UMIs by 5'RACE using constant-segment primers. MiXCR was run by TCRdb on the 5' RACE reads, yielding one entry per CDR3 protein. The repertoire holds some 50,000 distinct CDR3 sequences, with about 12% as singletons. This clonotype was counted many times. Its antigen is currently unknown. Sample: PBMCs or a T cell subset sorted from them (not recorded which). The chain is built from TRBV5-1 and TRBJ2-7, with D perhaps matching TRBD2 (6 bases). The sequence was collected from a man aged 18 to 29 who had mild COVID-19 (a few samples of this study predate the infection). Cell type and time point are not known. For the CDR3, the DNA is TGCGCCAGCAGCTTGGGATGGGGGGCCTACGAGCAGTACTTC. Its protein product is CASSLGWGAYEQYF. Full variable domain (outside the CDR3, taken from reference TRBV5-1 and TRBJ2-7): KAGVTQTPRYLIKTRGQQVTLSCSPISGHRSVSWYQQTPGQGLQFLFEYFSETQRNKGNFPGRFSGRQFSNSRSEMNVSTLELGDSALYLCASSLGWGAYEQYFGPGTRLTVT.